Listed here is a single T cell receptor (beta chain). Its cognate antigen is unknown. This entry comes from a study of CD8+CD57+ T cells in acquired aplastic anemia. On the study more broadly: Sorted CD4+ and CD8+ cells yielded roughly 3.2 ug of DNA on average. Healthy donor CD4+ cell samples had a mean of around 10 million reads. Study outcomes and limitations: Patient and control CD8+ Simpson's diversity was not significantly different. Patients and controls shared under 35 CD8+ CDR3 sequences, highly expressed in patients.

Trimming pared 6 bases from V and 0 bases from J, leaving 8 bases between. The CDR3 runs 14 residues. Per the germline V gene, CDR1 is SNHLY and CDR2 is FYNNEI. Template material for TCR beta VDJ and CDR3 profiling consisted of genomic DNA. TCRdb re-called the reads with MiXCR, one entry per CDR3 protein. The table lists over 35,000 distinct CDR3 sequences, 65% to 70% of them singletons. This TCR came from a human donor in good health, serving as a control. The chain carries TRBV2 and TRBJ1-4; no definite D call. Sequencing used sorted CD4+, CD8+, or CD8+CD57+ T cells (not recorded which) from PBMCs. This chain's CDR3 is CASRRLPTNEKLFF. The CDR3 DNA follows: TGTGCCAGCAGGAGACTTCCAACTAATGAAAAACTGTTTTTT.